Following are 8 T cell receptor beta chains from one sample sequenced in a study of CD8 T cells in ankylosing spondylitis. TCRdb processed the 5' RACE reads anew with MiXCR; each CDR3 protein has one entry. The data show around 300,000 distinct CDR3 sequences, with 14% to 15% seen just once and approximately 1.1% held by the top ten. The sequencing sample was made of blood, either unsorted or a sorted T cell fraction (not recorded which). The receptors stem from a male donor with ankylosing spondylitis or in good health (not recorded which).

A few counts support this clonotype. The rearrangement joins TRBV27 to TRBJ1-2; D unresolved. V shed 10 bases and J shed 4 bases, with 19 bases lying between them. This CDR3 spans 14 amino acids. Germline lookup yields CDR1 MNHEY and CDR2 SMNVEV (reference sequence). The CDR3 DNA follows: TGTGCCACCTCGGATGCGGGCGGGGTCTATGGCTACACCTTC. It yields the protein CATSDAGGVYGYTF.

V and J are TRBV7-2 and TRBJ2-7, with D possibly matching TRBD1 (5 bases). The germline V and J ends were trimmed by 0 bases and 6 bases, with 15 bases remaining between them. The CDR3 is 15 amino acids. CDR1 and CDR2 (germline): SGHTA, FQGNSA. CDR3 sequence reads: CASSLARAAAGEQYF. DNA for the CDR3: TGTGCCAGCAGCTTAGCCAGGGCAGCAGCAGGCGAGCAGTACTTC.

This clonotype was found a few times. This chain uses TRBV6-5 with TRBJ1-5; 7 bases align to TRBD1. Germline V CDR1 and CDR2: MNHEY, SVGAGI. This CDR3 is built from 12 residues. J was trimmed by 4 bases and V by 10 bases; bases with no gene match: 4. Written as DNA, the CDR3 is TGTGCCACCGGGACAGTGAATCAGCCCCAGCATTTT. Amino acids: CATGTVNQPQHF.

The J gene is TRBJ2-1, the V gene TRBV5-1; 10 bases agree with TRBD2. The CDR3 totals 17 residues. Trimming at V came to 0 bases and at J to 6 bases, leaving 9 bases not matched to a gene. Germline CDR1 and CDR2: SGHRS and YFSETQ. The CDR3 reads CASSLVSGGTSGNEQFF. The CDR3 DNA is TGCGCCAGCAGCTTGGTTAGCGGGGGGACCTCGGGCAATGAGCAGTTCTTC.

This clonotype was seen a handful of times. The chain recombines TRBV6-5 with TRBJ2-7, with D possibly matching TRBD1 (6 bases). The CDR3 covers 14 residues. In germline, CDR1 is MNHEY, CDR2 SVGAGI. The ends were cut back, 2 bases at V and 0 bases at J, with 8 bases in the middle. The chain's CDR3 is CASSYRGSSYEQYF. DNA of the CDR3: TGTGCCAGCAGTTACAGGGGGAGCTCCTACGAGCAGTACTTC.

This chain joins TRBV2 and TRBJ2-7; 7 bases map to TRBD2. CDR1 and CDR2 (germline): SNHLY, FYNNEI. The CDR3 loop spans 13 amino acids. J lost 3 bases, V lost 3 bases, and 2 bases had no gene match. CDR3 nucleotides: TGTGCCAGCAGTGAGACTAGCAACTACGAGCAGTACTTC. Translated, it gives CASSETSNYEQYF.

In its sample, this clonotype was seen a few times. This chain connects TRBV29-1 to TRBJ1-2; maybe TRBD1 (5 bases). Looked up from germline, CDR1 is SQVTM and CDR2 is ANQGSEA. This CDR3 is built from 13 residues. With 7 bases removed from V and 4 bases from J, the gap between germline ends came to 16 bases. Here the CDR3 DNA reads TGCAGCGCCCTGACAGAAAGCCTCTATGGCTACACCTTC. As protein: CSALTESLYGYTF.

The chain recombines TRBV6-1 with TRBJ2-7; tentative D call: TRBD2 (5 bases). V lost 10 bases and J lost 0, with 22 bases in between. Germline CDR1 MNHNS, CDR2 SASEGT. This CDR3 contains 16 residues. The CDR3 nucleotides read TGTGCCATCAGCAAAAAAGAGATCGGGGTCTCCTACGAGCAGTACTTC. This codes for CAISKKEIGVSYEQYF.